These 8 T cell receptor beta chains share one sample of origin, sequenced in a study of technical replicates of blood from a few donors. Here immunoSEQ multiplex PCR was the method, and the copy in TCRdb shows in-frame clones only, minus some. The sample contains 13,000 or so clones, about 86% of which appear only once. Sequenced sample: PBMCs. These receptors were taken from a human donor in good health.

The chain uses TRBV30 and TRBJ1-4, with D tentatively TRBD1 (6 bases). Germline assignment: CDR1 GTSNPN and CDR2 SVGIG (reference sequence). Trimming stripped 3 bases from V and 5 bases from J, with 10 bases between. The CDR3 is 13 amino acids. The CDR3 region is CAWRRGQNEKLFF. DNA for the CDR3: TGTGCCTGGAGGAGAGGACAGAATGAAAAACTGTTTTTT.

CDR3 in DNA: TGTGCCAGCAGCCGCACTGACCTAAGGGGACAGGGAGGAAGCTCCTACGAGCAGTACTTC. This gives the protein CASSRTDLRGQGGSSYEQYF. The chain employs TRBV14 and TRBJ2-7; 9 nucleotides match TRBD1. The germline V gene has CDR1 SGHDN and CDR2 FVKESK. J lost 0 bases, V lost 4 bases, and 19 bases had no gene match. The CDR3 loop spans 20 amino acids.

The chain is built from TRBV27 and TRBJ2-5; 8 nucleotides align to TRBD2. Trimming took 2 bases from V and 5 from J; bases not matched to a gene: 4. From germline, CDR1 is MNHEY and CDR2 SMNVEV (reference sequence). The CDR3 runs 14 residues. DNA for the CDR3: TGTGCCAGCAGTTTAGGACTAGCTTACGAGACCCAGTACTTC. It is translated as CASSLGLAYETQYF.

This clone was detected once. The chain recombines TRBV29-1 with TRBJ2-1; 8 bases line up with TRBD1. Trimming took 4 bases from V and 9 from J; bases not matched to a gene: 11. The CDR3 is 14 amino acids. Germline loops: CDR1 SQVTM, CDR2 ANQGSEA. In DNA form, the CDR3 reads TGCAGCGTTGCTTTAGGACAGGGATTGGGTGAGCAGTTCTTC. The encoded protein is CSVALGQGLGEQFF.

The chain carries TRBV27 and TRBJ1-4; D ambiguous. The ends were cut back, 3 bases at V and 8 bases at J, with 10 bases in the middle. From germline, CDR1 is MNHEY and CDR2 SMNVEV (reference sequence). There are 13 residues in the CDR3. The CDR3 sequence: CASSFLGGEKLFF. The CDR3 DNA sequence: TGTGCCAGCAGTTTTTTAGGCGGGGAAAAACTGTTTTTT. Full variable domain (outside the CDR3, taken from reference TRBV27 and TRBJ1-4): EAQVTQNPRYLITVTGKKLTVTCSQNMNHEYMSWYRQDPGLGLRQIYYSMNVEVTDKGDVPEGYKVSRKEKRNFPLILESPSPNQTSLYFCASSFLGGEKLFFGSGTQLSVL.

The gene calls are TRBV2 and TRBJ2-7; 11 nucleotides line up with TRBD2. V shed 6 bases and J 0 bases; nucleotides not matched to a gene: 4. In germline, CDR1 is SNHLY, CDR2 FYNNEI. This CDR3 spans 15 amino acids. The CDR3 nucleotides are TGTGCCAGCAGGCCAACTAGCGGGAGCTCCTACGAGCAGTACTTC. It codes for CASRPTSGSSYEQYF.

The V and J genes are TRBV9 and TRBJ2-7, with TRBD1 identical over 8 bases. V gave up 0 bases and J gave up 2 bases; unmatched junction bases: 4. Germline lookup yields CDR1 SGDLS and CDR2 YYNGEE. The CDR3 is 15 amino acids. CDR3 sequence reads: CASSVEQGATYEQYF. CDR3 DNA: TGTGCCAGCAGCGTAGAGCAGGGGGCTACCTACGAGCAGTACTTC.

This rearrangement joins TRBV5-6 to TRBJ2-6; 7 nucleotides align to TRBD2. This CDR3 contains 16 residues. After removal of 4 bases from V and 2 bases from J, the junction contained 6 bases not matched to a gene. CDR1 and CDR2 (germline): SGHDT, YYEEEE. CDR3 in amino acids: CASSLTSGTGANVLTF. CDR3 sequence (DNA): TGTGCCAGCAGCCTTACCAGCGGGACTGGGGCCAACGTCCTGACTTTC. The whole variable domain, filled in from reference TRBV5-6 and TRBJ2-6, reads DAGVTQSPTHLIKTRGQQVTLRCSPKSGHDTVSWYQQALGQGPQFIFQYYEEEERQRGNFPDRFSGHQFPNYSSELNVNALLLGDSALYLCASSLTSGTGANVLTFGAGSRLTVL.